Below, one T cell receptor (beta chain) is given with its context. Its antigen is undetermined. The CDR3 sequence is 14 residues long. Germline assignment: CDR1 SGHTA and CDR2 FQGTGA. V was pared by 4 bases and J by 2 bases, with 6 bases between. The source of the sample is a study of T cells in Graves' hyperthyroidism and ophthalmopathy. Study-level points and caveats: Blood also held most thyroid clonotypes expanded beyond 0.001. Ophthalmopathy could be told apart from stable hyperthyroidism with a 13 V-J model.

Thyroid ultrasound and orbital computed tomography, with clinical symptoms and serum thyroxine and TRAb, informed diagnoses. RNA transcripts provided the source from which TCR beta CDR3 regions were amplified. HTBI primers were the set used in a first-round RT-PCR of the TCR CDR3. MiXCR, run by TCRdb on the multiplex PCR reads, gives a single entry per CDR3 protein. Of around 300,000 distinct CDR3 sequences in the sample, 10% to 15% were seen once. Sequencing was carried out using blood. The J gene is TRBJ2-6, the V gene TRBV7-3, with no clear D. The clonotype comes from a woman in her thirties with Graves' hyperthyroidism that later progressed to Graves' ophthalmopathy. This CDR3 is CASSSAPGANVLTF. The CDR3 DNA reads as TGTGCCAGCAGCTCTGCTCCTGGGGCCAACGTCCTGACTTTC. Using reference TRBV7-3 and TRBJ2-6 for the parts outside the CDR3, the full variable domain is GAGVSQTPSNKVTEKGKYVELRCDPISGHTALYWYRQSLGQGPEFLIYFQGTGAADDSGLPNDRFFAVRPEGSVSTLKIQRTERGDSAVYLCASSSAPGANVLTFGAGSRLTVL.